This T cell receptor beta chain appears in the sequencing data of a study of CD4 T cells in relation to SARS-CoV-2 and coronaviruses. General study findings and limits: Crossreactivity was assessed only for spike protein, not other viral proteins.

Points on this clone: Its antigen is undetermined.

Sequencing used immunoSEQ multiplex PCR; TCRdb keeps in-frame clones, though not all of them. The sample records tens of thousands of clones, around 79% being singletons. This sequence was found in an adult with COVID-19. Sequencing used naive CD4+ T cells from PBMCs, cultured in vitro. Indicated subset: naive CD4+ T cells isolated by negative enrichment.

The DNA of the CDR3 is TGTGCCACCACGGACAGGGACACTGGCTACACCTTC. Encoded protein: CATTDRDTGYTF. This chain joins TRBV15 and TRBJ1-2, with TRBD1 matching over 8 bases. The CDR3 contains 12 residues. From germline, CDR1 is LNHNV and CDR2 YYDKDF (reference sequence). J lost 7 bases, V lost 7 bases, and 5 bases had no gene match.